The 21 T cell receptor beta chains given below trace back to one sample, sequenced in a study of spatial heterogeneity in lung cancer. Time point meaning: sample taken at primary tumor resection. Without sorting, whole RNA was sequenced from tumor, nontumor lung or frozen PBMC. From the 5' RACE reads, TCRdb called clonotypes with MiXCR, one entry per CDR3 protein. The data hold tens of thousands of distinct CDR3 sequences, with roughly 13% observed a single time. Here the sequenced sample was PBMCs, taken at surgery. These receptors originate from a male donor with early-stage non-small cell lung cancer.

This clonotype was seen a few times. The chain combines TRBV12-3 or TRBV12-4 with TRBJ2-4; D is ambiguous. CDR3 length equals 16 residues. V lost 7 bases to trimming and J lost 0 bases, with 16 bases between them. CDR3 region: CASTGFGSLAKNIQYF. The CDR3 DNA reads as TGTGCCAGCACCGGGTTTGGGTCGTTAGCCAAAAACATTCAGTACTTC.

The V and J genes are TRBV10-3 and TRBJ2-3; tentatively, D is TRBD2 (6 bases). The V gene's germline CDR1 is ENHRY and CDR2 SYGVKD. This CDR3 contains 15 residues. V lost 4 bases to trimming and J lost 4 bases, with 15 bases between them. The CDR3 DNA reads as TGTGCCATCAGTGTTGGGAGACTAGTTGCAGATACGCAGTATTTT. It encodes CAISVGRLVADTQYF.

This clonotype appeared a few times. The rearrangement joins TRBV5-1 to TRBJ1-2; perhaps TRBD1 as D (6 bases). V lost 0 bases to trimming and J lost 2 bases, with 11 bases between them. Looked up from germline, CDR1 is SGHRS and CDR2 is YFSETQ. The CDR3 spans 15 residues. CDR3 in DNA: TGCGCCAGCAGCTTGGACCAGGGGCCCAACTATGGCTACACCTTC. Translating it yields CASSLDQGPNYGYTF.

This clonotype was seen a few times. V and J are TRBV10-3 and TRBJ2-5; D unresolved. The V gene lost 3 bases and the J gene lost 6 bases, with 14 bases spanning the gap. The CDR3 totals 14 residues. Germline CDR1 and CDR2: ENHRY and SYGVKD. In DNA form, the CDR3 reads TGTGCCATCAGTGACTCCACGGACGGAAAGACCCAGTACTTC. It specifies CAISDSTDGKTQYF.

V gene TRBV5-1 combines with J gene TRBJ2-1, with no clear D. Germline loops: CDR1 SGHRS, CDR2 YFSETQ. Trimming removed 2 bases from V and 4 bases from J, with 10 bases in between. The CDR3 runs 14 residues. CDR3 loop: CASSFNAEYNEQFF. The CDR3 bases are TGCGCCAGCAGCTTTAATGCGGAGTACAATGAGCAGTTCTTC.

This clonotype was detected only a few times. The chain is built from TRBV10-3 and TRBJ1-1; unclear D gene. The CDR3 length is 14 residues. V shed 2 bases and J shed 5 bases, with 12 bases lying between them. The V gene's germline CDR1 is ENHRY and CDR2 SYGVKD. The CDR3 nucleotides are TGTGCCATCAGTGAGGGGTGTGAGAAAACTGAAGCTTTCTTT. The encoded protein is CAISEGCEKTEAFF.

The chain couples TRBV12-3 or TRBV12-4 to TRBJ1-6; TRBD1 is a possible D gene (6 bases). CDR3 size: 14 residues. The V end lost 3 bases, the J end lost 8 bases, and 11 bases lay between the germline ends. CDR3 residues: CASSLGDTHSPLHF. CDR3 nucleotides: TGTGCCAGCAGTTTGGGGGACACTCATTCACCCCTCCACTTT.

This rearrangement joins TRBV18 to TRBJ1-6; 7 bases line up with TRBD1. This CDR3 spans 15 amino acids. In germline, CDR1 is KGHSH, CDR2 LQKENI. With V trimmed by 2 bases and J by 7 bases, 5 bases remained unmatched. DNA of the CDR3: TGTGCCAGCTCACCAAGCCGGGACAGCAATTCACCCCTCCACTTT. This gives the protein CASSPSRDSNSPLHF.

This clonotype was counted many times. J is TRBJ2-6 and V is TRBV28, with unresolved D. Germline CDR1 is MDHEN and CDR2 is SYDVKM. Trimming took off 7 bases at V and 1 base at J, with 5 bases between the two ends. There are 13 residues in the CDR3. The CDR3: CASTQSGANVLTF. The DNA of the CDR3 is TGTGCCAGCACCCAATCTGGGGCCAACGTCCTGACTTTC. Full variable domain (rest looked up from reference TRBV28 and TRBJ2-6): DVKVTQSSRYLVKRTGEKVFLECVQDMDHENMFWYRQDPGLGLRLIYFSYDVKMKEKGDIPEGYSVSREKKERFSLILESASTNQTSMYLCASTQSGANVLTFGAGSRLTVL.

This clonotype was counted ten times or more. The chain recombines TRBV29-1 with TRBJ2-5; TRBD1 is a possible D gene (6 bases). Germline V lookup: CDR1 SQVTM, CDR2 ANQGSEA. The V end was cut by 1 base, the J end by 5 bases, with 11 bases between. The CDR3 extends over 13 amino acids. CDR3 coding DNA: TGCAGCGTTGAAGTCACAGGGCGGGAGACCCAGTACTTC. This encodes CSVEVTGRETQYF.

This clonotype came up many times. This chain links TRBV24-1 with TRBJ1-5; TRBD1 might be the D (5 bases). The CDR3 runs to 14 residues. Looked up from germline, CDR1 is KGHDR and CDR2 is SFDVKD. V was trimmed by 1 base and J by 4 bases, leaving 7 bases between them. CDR3 DNA sequence: TGTGCCACCAGTGATTTAGGGGCAAATCAGCCCCAGCATTTT. The encoded protein is CATSDLGANQPQHF.

V gene TRBV30 combines with J gene TRBJ1-5; 10 positions agree with TRBD1. The germline V gene has CDR1 GTSNPN and CDR2 SVGIG (reference sequence). Trimming removed 4 bases from V and 5 bases from J; junction bases left unmatched: 5. This CDR3 has 14 amino acids. The CDR3 protein is CAWMGQGRDQPQHF. The CDR3 DNA is TGTGCCTGGATGGGACAGGGGAGGGATCAGCCCCAGCATTTT.

This clonotype occurred once. The CDR3 DNA follows: TGTGCCTGGAGCTCGGGACTAGCGGGGGGGCGCAGCTCCTACAATGAGCAGTTCTTC. Translated: CAWSSGLAGGRSSYNEQFF. The rearrangement joins TRBV30 to TRBJ2-1, with 16 bases matching TRBD2. CDR1 is GTSNPN and CDR2 is SVGIG in the germline V gene (reference sequence). Trimming at V came to 3 bases and at J to 0 bases, leaving 8 bases not matched to a gene. The CDR3 totals 19 residues.

This chain links TRBV7-9 with TRBJ2-3, with D possibly matching TRBD1 (5 bases). CDR1 and CDR2 from the germline V gene are SEHNR and FQNEAQ (reference sequence). Trimming removed 2 bases from V and 8 bases from J, with 8 bases in between. This CDR3 spans 12 amino acids. The CDR3, as DNA: TGTGCCAGCAGCTTATCACAGGTTACGCAGTATTTT. Amino acids: CASSLSQVTQYF.

This clonotype was counted only a few times. The chain recombines TRBV12-3 or TRBV12-4 with TRBJ1-2, with 8 bases matching TRBD1. The CDR3 loop spans 14 amino acids. Losses at the gene ends were 6 bases for V and 4 bases for J; bases not matched to a gene: 7. The CDR3 spells CASSPRGQAYGYTF. CDR3 nucleotide sequence: TGTGCCAGCAGCCCCAGGGGACAGGCCTATGGCTACACCTTC.

This clonotype was seen only a few times. The chain recombines TRBV3-1 with TRBJ2-1; TRBD2 aligns across 8 bases. This CDR3 has 17 amino acids. Germline CDR1 LGHDT, CDR2 YNNKEL (reference sequence). With 5 bases clipped from V and 2 bases from J, the junction kept 11 bases outside the gene matches. The CDR3 sequence is CASSFLSGAGAYNEQFF. CDR3 nucleotide sequence: TGTGCCAGCAGCTTCCTGTCCGGAGCGGGAGCCTACAATGAGCAGTTCTTC.

This clonotype occurred many times. This rearrangement joins TRBV7-2 to TRBJ2-3; D call uncertain. This CDR3 contains 15 residues. CDR1 SGHTA and CDR2 FQGNSA come from the germline V gene. Between the trimmed V and J ends, which lost 1 base and 1 base, there was a span of 9 bases. Here the CDR3 DNA reads TGTGCCAGCAGCTTAGTAAGCTCCCGCACAGATACGCAGTATTTT. Residues: CASSLVSSRTDTQYF. Supplemented by reference TRBV7-2 and TRBJ2-3, the full variable domain reads GAGVSQSPSNKVTEKGKDVELRCDPISGHTALYWYRQSLGQGLEFLIYFQGNSAPDKSGLPSDRFSAERTGGSVSTLTIQRTQQEDSAVYLCASSLVSSRTDTQYFGPGTRLTVL.

This clonotype has a count of ten or more. J is TRBJ2-1 and V is TRBV7-8, with D possibly being TRBD1 or TRBD2 (5 bases each). Germline V gene data show CDR1 as SGHVS and CDR2 as FQNEAQ. Deletions cut 5 bases from V and 0 bases from J, with 17 bases between. The CDR3 has 17 amino acids. CDR3 region: CASSLSAGTSSYNEQFF. As DNA, the CDR3 is TGTGCCAGCAGCCTTAGTGCCGGGACCTCCTCCTACAATGAGCAGTTCTTC.

A few counts support this clonotype. DNA for the CDR3: TGTGCCATCAGTGAGGACAGGGTCAACGAGCAGTACTTC. It encodes CAISEDRVNEQYF. This chain links TRBV10-3 with TRBJ2-7; 7 bases align to TRBD1. Germline CDR1 ENHRY, CDR2 SYGVKD. The CDR3 is made up of 13 amino acids. V lost 2 bases to trimming and J lost 5 bases; unmatched junction nucleotides: 3.

There are a few counts of this clonotype. The chain recombines TRBV5-4 with TRBJ2-7; D is unclear. The CDR3 contains 13 residues. CDR1 and CDR2 (germline): SGHNT, YYREEE (reference sequence). The V end was cut by 0 bases, the J end by 2 bases, with 6 bases between. The CDR3 reads CASSLDKTYEQYF. In DNA, the CDR3 is TGTGCCAGCAGCTTGGACAAAACCTACGAGCAGTACTTC.

This clonotype has a handful of counts. V gene TRBV6-1 combines with J gene TRBJ2-3; 7 nucleotides agree with TRBD2. CDR1 is MNHNS, CDR2 SASEGT, per germline. V trimming: 2 bases; J trimming: 4 bases; junction bases outside the gene matches: 12. This CDR3 spans 17 amino acids. CDR3 sequence: CASSERLAASGPDTQYF. In DNA form, the CDR3 reads TGTGCCAGCAGTGAACGGCTAGCGGCATCCGGGCCAGATACGCAGTATTTT.